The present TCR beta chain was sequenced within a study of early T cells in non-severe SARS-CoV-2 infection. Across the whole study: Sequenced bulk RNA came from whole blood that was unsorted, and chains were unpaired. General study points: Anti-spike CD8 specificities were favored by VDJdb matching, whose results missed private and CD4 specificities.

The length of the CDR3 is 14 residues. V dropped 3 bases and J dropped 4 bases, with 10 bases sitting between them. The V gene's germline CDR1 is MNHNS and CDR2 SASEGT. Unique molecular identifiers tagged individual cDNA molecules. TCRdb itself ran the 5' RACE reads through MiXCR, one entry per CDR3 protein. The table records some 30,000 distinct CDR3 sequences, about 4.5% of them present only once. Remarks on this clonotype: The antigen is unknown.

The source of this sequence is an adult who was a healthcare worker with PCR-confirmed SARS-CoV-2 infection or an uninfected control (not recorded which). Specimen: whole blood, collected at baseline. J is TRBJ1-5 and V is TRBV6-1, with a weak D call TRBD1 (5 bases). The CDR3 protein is CASSEWQGNQPQHF. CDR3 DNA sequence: TGTGCCAGCAGTGAGTGGCAGGGTAATCAGCCCCAGCATTTT.